This TCR beta chain was sequenced in a study of graft-versus-host responses after intestinal transplantation. Regarding the study as a whole: Some GvH clones appeared in ileal mucosa or blood before recipient bone marrow.

As to this clone: What it binds is not known.

CDR1 and CDR2 from the germline V gene are MDHEN and SYDVKM. The J segment lost 7 bases and the V segment lost 3 bases, leaving 8 bases of the junction unmatched. The CDR3 runs 14 residues. The data were produced by immunoSEQ multiplex PCR, yet TCRdb's version contains in-frame clones alone and is incomplete. Altogether tens of thousands of clones are present, around 93% being singletons, with the ten largest covering about 0.34%. The chain combines TRBV28 with TRBJ1-2; the match to TRBD1 covers 7 bases. The sequencing here drew on unstimulated CD4+ T cells sorted from spleen or lymph node cells, taken before transplant. This TCR was recovered from a human donor who was the organ donor for an intestinal transplant. CDR3 nucleotide sequence: TGTGCCAGCAGTTTGGAGGGGGCGAGAGCTGGCTACACCTTC. Translated, it gives CASSLEGARAGYTF.